The 32 T cell receptor beta chains presented below share a single source sample, sequenced in a study of blood T cell repertoires in COVID-19. Only in-frame clones appear in the TCRdb table, and some are missing; sequencing was by immunoSEQ multiplex PCR. The profile shows around 270,000 clones, roughly 80% of them singletons. The material sequenced was peripheral blood. Receptors were obtained from a man between 60 and 70 years old with acute or convalescent COVID-19.

V usage is TRBV2 and J usage is TRBJ2-2, with D possibly TRBD1 on 5 matching bases. CDR1 and CDR2 from the germline V gene are SNHLY and FYNNEI. CDR3 length equals 15 residues. Trimming cost V 4 bases and J 1 base, with 10 bases left between them. Here the CDR3 reads CASSVGQGNTGELFF. The DNA of the CDR3 is TGTGCCAGCAGTGTGGGCCAGGGGAACACCGGGGAGCTGTTTTTT.

This clone showed up just once. V is TRBV30 and J is TRBJ1-1; TRBD1 aligns across 8 bases. This CDR3 has 14 residues. Germline V gene lookup returns CDR1 GTSNPN and CDR2 SVGIG (reference sequence). V was pared by 0 bases and J by 3 bases, with 3 bases of the junction left unmatched. The CDR3, as DNA: TGTGCCTGGAGTGTTGACAGGGGATACACTGAAGCTTTCTTT. Its protein product is CAWSVDRGYTEAFF. The full variable domain, with the rest looked up from reference TRBV30 and TRBJ1-1, is SQTIHQWPATLVQPVGSPLSLECTVEGTSNPNLYWYRQAAGRGLQLLFYSVGIGQISSEVPQNLSASRPQDRQFILSSKKLLLSDSGFYLCAWSVDRGYTEAFFGQGTRLTVV.

DNA of the CDR3: TGTGCCAGTAGTATTGGCGGGACTAGCCCACCTACAAACAATGAGCAGTTCTTC. It yields the protein CASSIGGTSPPTNNEQFF. The chain uses TRBV19 and TRBJ2-1; 9 bases match TRBD2. Germline V CDR1 and CDR2: LNHDA, SQIVND (reference sequence). This CDR3 comprises 18 residues. The V segment lost 3 bases and the J segment 5 bases; nucleotides outside the gene matches: 14.

This chain joins TRBV11-3 and TRBJ2-7, with TRBD2 identical over 8 bases. Germline-derived CDR1 and CDR2 are SGHNT and YENEEA. This CDR3 has 15 amino acids. V was pared by 1 base and J by 0 bases, with 2 bases of the junction left unmatched. Written as DNA, the CDR3 is TGTGCCAGCAGCTTAGGTGCGGGGGGCTCCTACGAGCAGTACTTC. Its translation: CASSLGAGGSYEQYF. The variable domain in full, with the rest retrieved from reference TRBV11-3 and TRBJ2-7, is EAGVVQSPRYKIIEKKQPVAFWCNPISGHNTLYWYLQNLGQGPELLIRYENEEAVDDSQLPKDRFSAERLKGVDSTLKIQPAELGDSAVYLCASSLGAGGSYEQYFGPGTRLTVT.

The chain uses TRBV7-8 and TRBJ2-5; a possible D gene is TRBD1 (6 bases). This CDR3 spans 14 amino acids. Looked up from germline, CDR1 is SGHVS and CDR2 is FQNEAQ. Between the trimmed V and J ends, which lost 5 bases and 5 bases, there was a span of 15 bases. The CDR3 reads CASSQRHRGETQYF. The CDR3 region has the DNA TGTGCCAGCAGCCAAAGACATAGGGGGGAGACCCAGTACTTC.

CDR3 coding DNA: TGTGCCAGCAGTTACGGCGGAGTGAGATCCTACGAGCAGTACTTC. Translating gives CASSYGGVRSYEQYF. The chain recombines TRBV6-5 with TRBJ2-7; the D is unclear. This CDR3 has 15 amino acids. Trimming stripped 2 bases from V and 1 base from J, with 12 bases between. Germline CDR1 MNHEY, CDR2 SVGAGI.

The J gene is TRBJ1-6, the V gene TRBV30; D uncertain. Germline V lookup: CDR1 GTSNPN, CDR2 SVGIG (reference sequence). The V end was cut by 4 bases, the J end by 7 bases, with 14 bases between. The CDR3 contains 14 residues. The CDR3 sequence: CAWNLPPGNSPLHF. The CDR3 bases are TGTGCCTGGAACCTTCCTCCGGGGAATTCACCCCTCCACTTT.

This clone was seen once. This sequence joins TRBV7-9 and TRBJ1-2, with TRBD1 as a possible D gene (6 bases). The CDR3 has 13 amino acids. The V end was cut by 7 bases, the J end by 3 bases, with 12 bases between. Germline CDR1 is SEHNR and CDR2 is FQNEAQ (reference sequence). This CDR3 is CASTSQGYYGYTF. CDR3 nucleotides: TGTGCCAGCACCAGCCAGGGGTACTATGGCTACACCTTC.

The chain combines TRBV5-4 with TRBJ2-3; D is uncertain. V shed 0 bases and J shed 0 bases, with 2 bases lying between them. CDR3 size: 13 residues. Per germline, CDR1 SGHNT and CDR2 YYREEE (reference sequence). The CDR3 sequence: CASSLASTDTQYF. The CDR3 DNA follows: TGTGCCAGCAGCTTGGCTAGCACAGATACGCAGTATTTT.

This clone was picked up one time. The genes are TRBV15 and TRBJ1-1; D is uncertain. There are 16 residues in the CDR3. With 2 bases removed from V and 0 bases from J, the gap between germline ends came to 13 bases. CDR1 is LNHNV and CDR2 is YYDKDF in the germline V gene (reference sequence). CDR3 DNA sequence: TGTGCCACCAGCAGAAGCTTGGACTGGGTGAACACTGAAGCTTTCTTT. The encoded protein is CATSRSLDWVNTEAFF.

V is TRBV18 and J is TRBJ2-3; TRBD1 agrees at 9 bases. Germline CDR1 is KGHSH and CDR2 is LQKENI. V gave up 2 bases and J gave up 3 bases; unmatched junction bases: 3. The CDR3 is 15 amino acids. The CDR3 DNA is TGTGCCAGCTCACCAAAGGACAGGGGTACAGATACGCAGTATTTT. Translating gives CASSPKDRGTDTQYF.

This rearrangement joins TRBV9 to TRBJ2-4, with a possible D match to TRBD1 (5 bases). The CDR3 contains 13 residues. Deletions cut 0 bases from V and 4 bases from J, with 5 bases between. Germline CDR1 reads SGDLS; CDR2 reads YYNGEE. CDR3 in amino acids: CASSVGQKNIQYF. The CDR3 region has the DNA TGTGCCAGCAGCGTAGGACAGAAAAACATTCAGTACTTC.

The chain carries TRBV10-1 and TRBJ2-7; TRBD1 is a possible D gene (6 bases). CDR1 WNHNN and CDR2 SYGVQD come from the germline V gene (reference sequence). The length of the CDR3 is 15 residues. CDR3 nucleotide sequence: TGCGTTGACAGGCCCGGATTTTTTCCGACCTACGAGCAGTACTTC. Translating it yields CVDRPGFFPTYEQYF.

The chain joins TRBV29-1 to TRBJ1-1; D unclear. CDR3 length: 12 residues. The V end lost 0 bases, the J end lost 11 bases, and 13 bases lay between the germline ends. Germline V gives CDR1 SQVTM, CDR2 ANQGSEA. The CDR3 loop reads CSVEEYGLEAFF. The CDR3 nucleotides read TGCAGCGTTGAAGAGTATGGGCTTGAGGCTTTCTTT.

The gene calls are TRBV4-2 and TRBJ1-2; no clear D gene. Trimming removed 4 bases from V and 5 bases from J, with 8 bases in between. CDR1 and CDR2 from the germline V gene are LGHNA and YNFKEQ. The CDR3 is 12 residues long. The CDR3 loop is CASSLSLYGYTF. For the CDR3, the DNA is TGTGCCAGCAGCCTGTCCTTATATGGCTACACCTTC.

The CDR3 DNA reads as TGTGCCAGTAGTCCTCAGGTCCCCTACGAGCAGTACTTC. It translates to CASSPQVPYEQYF. The chain is built from TRBV19 and TRBJ2-7, with D hard to call. There are 13 residues in the CDR3. V was clipped by 5 bases and J by 2 bases, with 10 bases between them. Germline CDR1 is LNHDA and CDR2 is SQIVND (reference sequence).

The chain is built from TRBV19 and TRBJ2-7, with 7 bases identical to TRBD1. This CDR3 spans 14 amino acids. The J segment lost 4 bases and the V segment lost 3 bases, leaving 6 bases of the junction unmatched. Looked up from germline, CDR1 is LNHDA and CDR2 is SQIVND (reference sequence). CDR3 nucleotide sequence: TGTGCCAGTAGTATTCGACAGGGACCTTACGAGCAGTACTTC. Amino acids: CASSIRQGPYEQYF.

The chain joins TRBV18 to TRBJ2-5; D not certain. Looked up from germline, CDR1 is KGHSH and CDR2 is LQKENI. V shed 2 bases and J shed 3 bases, with 7 bases lying between them. This CDR3 has 13 amino acids. The CDR3 DNA is TGTGCCAGCTCACCAACCCGGGAAGAGACCCAGTACTTC. Residues: CASSPTREETQYF.

The J gene is TRBJ2-2, the V gene TRBV1; TRBD2 is the table's D call and was not checked against the DNA. TRBV1 constitutes a pseudogene. The CDR3 is 20 residues long. CDR3 coding DNA: TGCACCAGCAGCCAGCCGTCAACTAGCGGGAGCTGGGGGAGCACCGGGGAGCTGTTTTTT. Translated, it gives CTSSQPSTSGSWGSTGELFF.

The V gene is TRBV11-2, the J gene TRBJ1-1; maybe TRBD1 (5 bases). Trimming removed 3 bases from V and 0 bases from J, with 11 bases in between. CDR1 SGHAT and CDR2 FQNNGV come from the germline V gene. The CDR3 is 15 residues long. CDR3 loop: CASSFVGGVNTEAFF. Here the CDR3 DNA reads TGTGCCAGCAGCTTCGTGGGGGGGGTGAACACTGAAGCTTTCTTT.

This clone was counted between two and nine times. This sequence joins TRBV2 and TRBJ1-4, with D possibly matching TRBD1 (6 bases). The CDR3 is 15 amino acids. Germline assignment: CDR1 SNHLY and CDR2 FYNNEI. The V gene lost 7 bases and the J gene lost 7 bases, with 19 bases spanning the gap. In DNA, the CDR3 is TGTGCCAGCACCCGAGGGGGGGGCTTCGGTGAAAAACTGTTTTTT. Amino acids: CASTRGGGFGEKLFF.

The V gene is TRBV15, the J gene TRBJ2-3; TRBD2 agrees at 9 bases. Germline loops: CDR1 LNHNV, CDR2 YYDKDF (reference sequence). V lost 3 bases, J lost 4 bases, and 5 bases stayed unmatched. The CDR3 is 15 residues long. This CDR3 reads CATSRRSSGADTQYF. CDR3 DNA sequence: TGTGCCACCAGCAGGCGTTCTAGCGGGGCAGATACGCAGTATTTT. Looking up the rest from reference TRBV15 and TRBJ2-3 gives the full variable domain: DAMVIQNPRYQVTQFGKPVTLSCSQTLNHNVMYWYQQKSSQAPKLLFHYYDKDFNNEADTPDNFQSRRPNTSFCFLDIRSPGLGDTAMYLCATSRRSSGADTQYFGPGTRLTVL.

CDR3 in DNA: TGCGCCAGCAGCCAAGCAACTAGCGGGAGGAATAGCTACGAGCAGTACTTC. Amino acid sequence: CASSQATSGRNSYEQYF. The chain uses TRBV4-1 and TRBJ2-7, with 12 bases fitting TRBD2. The CDR3 covers 17 residues. CDR1 is MGHRA and CDR2 is YSYEKL in the germline V gene. The ends lost 1 base at V and 3 bases at J; junction bases unmatched: 7.

This chain connects TRBV4-3 to TRBJ2-7; possibly TRBD2 for D (6 bases). This CDR3 region has 14 residues. Per the germline V gene, CDR1 is LGHNA and CDR2 is YSLEER. The V and J ends lost 1 base and 6 bases respectively, with 13 bases between them. CDR3 amino acids: CASSQVGGSGEQYF. The CDR3 DNA is TGCGCCAGCAGCCAAGTCGGGGGTAGTGGCGAGCAGTACTTC.

The V call is TRBV10-3, the J call TRBJ2-1, with D possibly TRBD2 on 5 matching bases. Germline V gene data show CDR1 as ENHRY and CDR2 as SYGVKD. With 2 bases removed from V and 1 base from J, the gap between germline ends came to 9 bases. This CDR3 contains 15 residues. CDR3 coding DNA: TGTGCCATCAGTGAGACTAGGGAATCCTACAATGAGCAGTTCTTC. Protein: CAISETRESYNEQFF.

V is TRBV27 and J is TRBJ1-2; D is perhaps TRBD1 (5 bases). The V end was cut by 6 bases, the J end by 4 bases, with 15 bases between. CDR1 MNHEY and CDR2 SMNVEV come from the germline V gene (reference sequence). The CDR3 sequence is 14 residues long. In nucleotides, the CDR3 is TGTGCCAGCAGGGTCAGCCGGGGGGGCTATGGCTACACCTTC. Amino acids: CASRVSRGGYGYTF.

The J gene is TRBJ1-2, the V gene TRBV18, with TRBD1 matching over 7 bases. Germline-derived CDR1 and CDR2 are KGHSH and LQKENI. The CDR3 covers 16 residues. Losses at the gene ends were 2 bases for V and 5 bases for J; bases not matched to a gene: 11. The CDR3 sequence: CASSPSGQEAVYGYTF. CDR3 nucleotide sequence: TGTGCCAGCTCACCATCCGGACAGGAGGCGGTGTATGGCTACACCTTC.

The chain is built from TRBV5-4 and TRBJ1-2, with 8 bases aligning to TRBD1. The germline V gene encodes CDR1 SGHNT and CDR2 YYREEE (reference sequence). The CDR3 contains 15 residues. Trimming cost V 0 bases and J 5 bases; bases outside gene matches: 6. CDR3 sequence: CASSLAGRGQYGYTF. CDR3 bases: TGTGCCAGCAGCTTGGCGGGCAGGGGGCAATATGGCTACACCTTC.

The CDR3, as DNA: TGCGCCAGCAGCCAAGATTGGCGGGGTGACAATGAGCAGTTCTTC. As protein: CASSQDWRGDNEQFF. The V gene is TRBV4-1, the J gene TRBJ2-1; D is perhaps TRBD2 (6 bases). The ends were cut back, 0 bases at V and 5 bases at J, with 11 bases in the middle. Germline CDR1 reads MGHRA; CDR2 reads YSYEKL. The CDR3 contains 15 residues.

As regards this clone: Its ends do not fully match the called genes, so a read error is possible. This chain links TRBV4-3 with TRBJ1-6; 7 bases align to TRBD1. The CDR3 runs to 15 residues. Germline V gene sequence: CDR1 LGHNA, CDR2 YSLEER. For the CDR3, the DNA is TGCGCCGGCAGCCAAATCCCGGGACAGAATTCACCCCTCCACTTT. Encoded protein: CAGSQIPGQNSPLHF.

V is TRBV7-6 and J is TRBJ2-1; D perhaps matches TRBD2 (7 bases). Germline assignment: CDR1 SGHVS and CDR2 FNYEAQ. V was trimmed by 1 base and J by 6 bases, leaving 16 bases between them. The CDR3 consists of 16 residues. CDR3: CASSLEGRGGFNEQFF. The DNA of the CDR3 is TGTGCCAGCAGCTTAGAGGGCAGGGGAGGGTTCAATGAGCAGTTCTTC. The full variable domain, its missing parts supplied by reference TRBV7-6 and TRBJ2-1, is GAGVSQSPRYKVTKRGQDVALRCDPISGHVSLYWYRQALGQGPEFLTYFNYEAQQDKSGLPNDRFSAERPEGSISTLTIQRTEQRDSAMYRCASSLEGRGGFNEQFFGPGTRLTVL.

The chain joins TRBV7-3 to TRBJ1-5; 7 bases are a match to TRBD1. V trimming: 4 bases; J trimming: 6 bases; junction bases outside the gene matches: 12. The CDR3 spans 16 residues. The germline V gene encodes CDR1 SGHTA and CDR2 FQGTGA. This CDR3 reads CASSSGNRGSGQPQHF. The CDR3 DNA reads as TGTGCCAGCAGCTCCGGAAACAGGGGATCGGGTCAGCCCCAGCATTTT.